Reported below is one T cell receptor (beta chain). Its antigen is unidentified. Sequencing was performed with immunoSEQ multiplex PCR; in TCRdb, only in-frame clones are kept and a portion is missing. The data contain over 55,000 clones, around 82% of them singletons. The source of the sample is a study of graft-versus-host responses after intestinal transplantation. Turning to the study itself: Each recipient received a multivisceral, liver-intestinal, or isolated intestinal graft. Recipients were all induced with anti-thymocyte globulin, then given tacrolimus and steroids for two to three years.

Study-wide results and caveats: GvH clones appeared in recipient marrow, some first in ileum or blood.

This TCR derives from a human donor who was the organ donor for an intestinal transplant. The source was unstimulated CD4+ T cells sorted from spleen or lymph node cells, collected before transplant.

Here the CDR3 DNA reads TGTGCCAGCAGTTTGACAGATTATGGCTACACCTTC. It codes for CASSLTDYGYTF. The chain carries TRBV28 and TRBJ1-2; a possible D gene is TRBD1 (5 bases). Trimming pared 3 bases from V and 5 bases from J, leaving 7 bases between. Germline CDR1 is MDHEN and CDR2 is SYDVKM. This CDR3 has 12 residues.